One and the same sample provided the 15 T cell receptor delta chains below, sequenced in a study of gamma-delta T cells after stem cell transplantation. With CATT, TCRdb re-called clones from the RT-PCR reads. The data hold more than 1,500 delta-chain clones, with 20% to 25% observed a single time. Sequencing used gamma-delta T cells. All receptors derive from a human donor. It is not recorded whose cells these are; they may come from a transplant donor.

A word on this clone: It is likely a read error: a sequence one base away is far more abundant. This CDR3 is also generated by other DNA sequences in the sample. The V and J genes are TRDV3 and TRDJ1; 7 nucleotides align to TRDD3. The CDR3 length is 19 residues. Losses at the gene ends were 4 bases for V and 4 bases for J; bases not matched to a gene: 27. Germline V gene sequence: CDR1 TVYSNPD, CDR2 GDNSRS (reference sequence). DNA for the CDR3: TGTGCCTCCTACTTCCGCCTCTTGGGAAATTACTGGGGCTTCGATAAACTCATCTTT. Translated, it gives CASYFRLLGNYWGFDKLIF. The variable domain in full, with the rest retrieved from reference TRDV3 and TRDJ1, is CDKVTQSSPDQTVASGSEVVLLCTYDTVYSNPDLFWYRIRPDYSFQFVFYGDNSRSEGADFTQGRFSVKHILTQKAFHLVISPVRTEDSATYYCASYFRLLGNYWGFDKLIFGKGTRVTVEP.

This clone was seen only a few times. For this DNA, TCRdb reports the protein of a much larger clone, which diverges at residue 3, most likely from a read error; the protein presented here is translated directly from the DNA. The V call is TRDV2, the J call TRDJ1; D might be TRDD3 (5 bases). The CDR3 is made up of 19 amino acids. Germline loops: CDR1 GEAIGNYY, CDR2 EKD. CDR3 sequence: CARDTVAPNRYPYTDKLIF. CDR3 sequence (DNA): TGTGCCCGTGACACGGTCGCCCCAAACCGATACCCGTACACCGATAAACTCATCTTT.

The genes are TRDV2 and TRDJ1; 13 bases are a match to TRDD3. The ends lost 4 bases at V and 8 bases at J; junction bases unmatched: 18. Per the germline V gene, CDR1 is GEAIGNYY and CDR2 is EKD. The CDR3 loop spans 18 amino acids. The CDR3 bases are TGTGCCTGTGATACTCTTACTGGGGGATACGCGGGAAGAAAGAAACTCATCTTT. As protein: CACDTLTGGYAGRKKLIF.

As concerns this clone: Given a much more abundant clone one base away, this may be a read error. This sample also contains other DNA sequences that code for the same CDR3. The chain recombines TRDV2 with TRDJ1, with a possible D match to TRDD3 (6 bases). Germline CDR1 and CDR2: GEAIGNYY and EKD. The V and J ends lost 1 base and 0 bases respectively, with 17 bases between them. The CDR3 is 17 amino acids. The CDR3 is CACDTVSPLGYTDKLIF. The CDR3 bases are TGTGCCTGTGACACTGTATCGCCGCTGGGGTACACCGATAAACTCATCTTT.

The chain carries TRDV2 and TRDJ1, with TRDD3 matching over 9 bases. With 4 bases clipped from V and 0 bases from J, the junction kept 20 bases outside the gene matches. CDR1 is GEAIGNYY and CDR2 is EKD in the germline V gene. The CDR3 loop spans 20 amino acids. This CDR3 reads CACETLREPTGGPHTDKLIF. For the CDR3, the DNA is TGTGCCTGTGAAACACTTCGGGAGCCTACTGGGGGACCCCACACCGATAAACTCATCTTT.

This clone is hyperexpanded (1% or more) within its sample. At the DNA level, this CDR3 is encoded by other sequences in the same sample as well. The chain recombines TRDV2 with TRDJ3; a possible D gene is TRDD3 (5 bases). Germline values: CDR1 GEAIGNYY, CDR2 EKD. V lost 0 bases to trimming and J lost 0 bases, with 20 bases between them. The CDR3 totals 21 residues. CDR3 nucleotide sequence: TGTGCCTGTGACACCGCGGGATCCCGTGGACCGAGCTCCTGGGACACCCGACAGATGTTTTTC. Residues: CACDTAGSRGPSSWDTRQMFF.

The CDR3 sequence: CALGTRPYPGGYDTYTDKLIF. In nucleotides, the CDR3 is TGTGCTCTTGGGACAAGGCCTTACCCTGGGGGATACGACACGTACACCGATAAACTCATCTTT. The J gene is TRDJ1, the V gene TRDV1; 12 positions match TRDD3. Unmatched junction bases numbered 19, after V lost 5 bases and J lost 0 bases. From germline, CDR1 is TSWWSYY and CDR2 QGS. CDR3 length: 21 residues.

This clone was counted between two and nine times. This chain uses TRDV2 with TRDJ1; TRDD3 aligns across 10 bases. Looked up from germline, CDR1 is GEAIGNYY and CDR2 is EKD. The trim removed 0 bases at V and 0 bases at J, leaving 15 bases unmatched. The CDR3 loop spans 20 amino acids. CDR3 in amino acids: CACDTVGGYSVGEYTDKLIF. The CDR3 DNA sequence: TGTGCCTGTGACACCGTTGGGGGATACTCGGTCGGGGAGTACACCGATAAACTCATCTTT.

Points on this clone: TCRdb attributes to this sequence the protein of a much larger clone, which differs from the DNA translation at residue 13; a read error is likely, and the protein displayed is translated from the DNA. The V gene is TRDV1, the J gene TRDJ2, with D hard to call. Germline CDR1 is TSWWSYY and CDR2 is QGS. This CDR3 region has 21 residues. V lost 5 bases, J lost 0 bases, and 28 bases lay in between. The CDR3 sequence: CALGSPKTLILITALTAQLFF. DNA for the CDR3: TGTGCTCTTGGGTCCCCGAAAACCCTTATCCTGATCACAGCTTTGACAGCACAACTCTTCTTT.

In the case of this clone: This could be a read error, since a much larger clone is one nucleotide away. The J gene is TRDJ1, the V gene TRDV2; 9 nucleotides match TRDD3. Trimming at V came to 1 base and at J to 0 bases, leaving 11 bases not matched to a gene. CDR1 and CDR2 (germline): GEAIGNYY, EKD. This CDR3 contains 18 residues. Here the CDR3 DNA reads TGTGCCTGTGACACTATGTTACTGGGGGACGATTACACCGATAAACTCATCTTT. This codes for CACDTMLLGDDYTDKLIF.

This clone is deemed medium-sized. This chain connects TRDV2 to TRDJ1; 11 bases fit TRDD3. This CDR3 has 17 residues. J gave up 1 base and V 3 bases, and 9 bases lay outside the gene matches. Germline V gene sequence: CDR1 GEAIGNYY, CDR2 EKD. The CDR3 bases are TGTGCCTGTGACGTAATGGGGGATACGAACCCCACCGATAAACTCATCTTT. Protein: CACDVMGDTNPTDKLIF.

By frequency in the sample, this clone is medium-sized. V usage is TRDV1 and J usage is TRDJ1; TRDD3 matches at 11 bases. V gave up 0 bases and J gave up 5 bases; unmatched junction bases: 17. The CDR3 is made up of 20 amino acids. Germline V gene sequence: CDR1 TSWWSYY, CDR2 QGS. The CDR3 here is CALGELNDLWWGIRVDKLIF. CDR3 DNA: TGTGCTCTTGGGGAACTGAACGATCTATGGTGGGGGATACGAGTAGATAAACTCATCTTT.

A single count supports this clone. Given a much more abundant clone one base away, this may be a read error. The V gene is TRDV2, the J gene TRDJ1; 9 nucleotides line up with TRDD3. This CDR3 is built from 15 residues. Trimming removed 4 bases from V and 8 bases from J; junction bases left unmatched: 13. The germline V gene encodes CDR1 GEAIGNYY and CDR2 EKD. In DNA form, the CDR3 reads TGTGCCTGTGAGACCGTTACTGGGGATACGGGAAAACTCATCTTT. As protein: CACETVTGDTGKLIF.

J is TRDJ1 and V is TRDV2; no clear D. This CDR3 spans 15 amino acids. Trimming left V 3 bases short and J 8 bases short, with 21 bases between. Germline V gene sequence: CDR1 GEAIGNYY, CDR2 EKD. The CDR3 is CACDPLLTPVSKLIF. As DNA, the CDR3 is TGTGCCTGTGACCCCCTCTTGACTCCGGTGTCCAAACTCATCTTT.

A few counts support this clone. Other DNA sequences in this specimen translate into the identical CDR3. The chain links TRDV2 to TRDJ1; 13 nucleotides agree with TRDD3. The CDR3 totals 15 residues. V gave up 4 bases and J gave up 7 bases; unmatched junction bases: 8. Germline V gene data show CDR1 as GEAIGNYY and CDR2 as EKD. CDR3 nucleotide sequence: TGTGCCTGTGAGGAACTGGGGGATACGTCTGCTAAACTCATCTTT. Translating it yields CACEELGDTSAKLIF.